This T cell receptor beta chain was observed in a study of shared clonotypes between healthy human individuals. CDR1 is SGHDT and CDR2 is YYEEEE in the germline V gene. Trimming pared 1 base from V and 1 base from J, leaving 7 bases between. The CDR3 has 14 residues. Clones were sequenced by immunoSEQ multiplex PCR, and TCRdb holds only the in-frame ones, with some missing. The sample holds some 1.4 million clones, roughly 96% seen once. The material sequenced was naive CD4+ T cells sorted from blood. The subset denotes: CD45RA+ positively selected. The chain is built from TRBV5-6 and TRBJ2-3, with D unresolved. The sequence was collected from a man aged 25 to 40 in good health. CDR3 sequence reads: CASSLLRGTDTQYF. As DNA, the CDR3 is TGTGCCAGCAGCTTGCTCCGCGGCACAGATACGCAGTATTTT.